This paragraph reports one TCR beta chain. Its antigen is unknown. The germline CDR1 and CDR2 sequences are LNHDA and SQIVND (reference sequence). The V and J ends lost 5 bases and 4 bases, in that order; junction bases with no gene match: 6. The CDR3 totals 15 residues. Each CDR3 protein is one row after TCRdb ran MiXCR on the reads. The sample consists of approximately 550,000 distinct CDR3 sequences, more than 15% of them appearing once. The source of the sample is a study of T cell repertoires in cytomegalovirus infection. Whole-study context: Indicated by public TCR beta signatures were CMV infection and matching HLA type. Notes on the study in general: Dominant in the ex vivo response were TCR beta clonotypes restricted by HLA-C and specific for CMV. Cumulative public TCR beta family frequency identified carriers of CMV plus the relevant HLA.

Sequencing used CD8+ T cells from PBMCs. The receptor was isolated from a human donor in good health (CMV status not recorded). Some clones in this sample may be carry-over from other donors' samples. The genes are TRBV19 and TRBJ2-1; 9 bases map to TRBD2. The CDR3 DNA sequence: TGTGCCAGTAGTCCCAGCGGGAGGAGGTACAATGAGCAGTTCTTC. This encodes CASSPSGRRYNEQFF. Combining the CDR3 with reference TRBV19 and TRBJ2-1 gives the whole variable domain DGGITQSPKYLFRKEGQNVTLSCEQNLNHDAMYWYRQDPGQGLRLIYYSQIVNDFQKGDIAEGYSVSREKKESFPLTVTSAQKNPTAFYLCASSPSGRRYNEQFFGPGTRLTVL.